The clone carrying this T cell receptor beta chain showed up many times. What it recognizes is unknown. Library construction for TCR beta used iRepertoire HTBI primers and Arm-PCR of CDR3 regions. MiXCR was run by TCRdb on the multiplex PCR reads, yielding one entry per CDR3 protein. The sample has approximately 500,000 distinct CDR3 sequences; about 22% are singletons. The record originates from a study of regulatory T cells in long-lasting Graves disease. Study results and caveats: It was in persistent disease that TRBV28, TRBJ1-2 and TRBJ2-5 were favored.

Documented time point: persistent/refractory GD, antithyroid drugs over 5 years with positive TRAb. RNA isolated from PBMCs was used to make the TCR library. CDR1 and CDR2 (germline): MDHEN, SYDVKM. The V end lost 5 bases, the J end lost 2 bases, and 21 bases lay between the germline ends. CDR3 length equals 17 residues. The sequences come from peripheral blood mononuclear cells (PBMCs), collected when the disease was refractory, from a patient treated with antithyroid drugs. This receptor was identified in a female donor with Graves disease. The chain employs TRBV28 and TRBJ1-1, with D possibly matching TRBD1 (6 bases). The CDR3 is CASSPRGWGRVNTEAFF. DNA for the CDR3: TGTGCCAGCAGTCCCCGTGGGTGGGGGCGCGTAAACACTGAAGCTTTCTTT.